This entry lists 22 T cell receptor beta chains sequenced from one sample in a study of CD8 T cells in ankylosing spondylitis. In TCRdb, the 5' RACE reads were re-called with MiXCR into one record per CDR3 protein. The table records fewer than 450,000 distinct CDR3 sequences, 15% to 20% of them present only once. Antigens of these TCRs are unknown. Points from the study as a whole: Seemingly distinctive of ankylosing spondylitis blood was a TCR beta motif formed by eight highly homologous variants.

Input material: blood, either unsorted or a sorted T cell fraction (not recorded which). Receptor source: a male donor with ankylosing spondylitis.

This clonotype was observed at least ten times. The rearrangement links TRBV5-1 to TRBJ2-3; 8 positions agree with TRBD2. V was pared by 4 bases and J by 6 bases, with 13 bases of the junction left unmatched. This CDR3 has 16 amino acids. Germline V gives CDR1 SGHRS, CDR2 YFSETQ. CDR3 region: CASSVGSASGLDTQYF. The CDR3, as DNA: TGCGCCAGCAGCGTTGGCTCGGCTAGCGGGTTGGATACGCAGTATTTT.

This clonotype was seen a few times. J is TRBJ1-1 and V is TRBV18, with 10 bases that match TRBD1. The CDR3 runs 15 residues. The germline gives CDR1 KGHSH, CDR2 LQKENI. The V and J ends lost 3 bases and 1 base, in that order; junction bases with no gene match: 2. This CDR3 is CASSPGQGGNTEAFF. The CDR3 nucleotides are TGTGCCAGCTCACCTGGACAGGGGGGGAACACTGAAGCTTTCTTT.

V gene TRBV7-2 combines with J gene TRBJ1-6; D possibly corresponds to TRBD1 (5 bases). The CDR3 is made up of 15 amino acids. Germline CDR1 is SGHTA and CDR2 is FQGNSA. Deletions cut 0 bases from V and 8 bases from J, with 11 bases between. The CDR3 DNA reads TGTGCCAGCAGCTTAGCGGCAGGGTATCATTCACCCCTCCACTTT. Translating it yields CASSLAAGYHSPLHF.

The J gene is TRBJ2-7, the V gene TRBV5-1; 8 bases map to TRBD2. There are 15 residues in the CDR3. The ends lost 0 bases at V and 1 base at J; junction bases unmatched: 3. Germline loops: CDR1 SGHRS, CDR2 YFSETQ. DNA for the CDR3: TGCGCCAGCAGCTTGGGACTAGCGAGATCCTACGAGCAGTACTTC. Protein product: CASSLGLARSYEQYF.

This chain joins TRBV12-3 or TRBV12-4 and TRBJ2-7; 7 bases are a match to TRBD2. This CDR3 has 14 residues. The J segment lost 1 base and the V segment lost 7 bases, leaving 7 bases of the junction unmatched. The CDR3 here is CASTYSGRSYEQYF. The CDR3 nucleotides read TGTGCCAGCACCTATAGCGGGCGGTCCTACGAGCAGTACTTC.

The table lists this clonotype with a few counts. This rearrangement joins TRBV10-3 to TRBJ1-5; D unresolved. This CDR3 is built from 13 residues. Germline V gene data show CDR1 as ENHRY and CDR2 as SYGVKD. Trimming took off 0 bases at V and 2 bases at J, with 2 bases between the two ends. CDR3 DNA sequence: TGTGCCATCAGTGAGTCTGGCAATCAGCCCCAGCATTTT. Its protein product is CAISESGNQPQHF.

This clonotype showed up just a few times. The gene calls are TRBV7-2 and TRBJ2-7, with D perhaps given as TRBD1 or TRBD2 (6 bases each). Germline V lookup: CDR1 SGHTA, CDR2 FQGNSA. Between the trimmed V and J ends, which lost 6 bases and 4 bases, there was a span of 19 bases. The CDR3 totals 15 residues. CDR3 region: CASRLTGASDYEQYF. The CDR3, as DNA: TGTGCCAGCAGACTTACGGGGGCTAGCGATTACGAGCAGTACTTC.

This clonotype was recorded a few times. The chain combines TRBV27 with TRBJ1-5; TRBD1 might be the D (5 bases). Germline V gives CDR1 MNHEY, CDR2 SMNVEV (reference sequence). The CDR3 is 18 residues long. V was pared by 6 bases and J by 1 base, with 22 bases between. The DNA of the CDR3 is TGTGCCAGCAGCCGTCGGGGAGGGGAGAGGGAGAGCAATCAGCCCCAGCATTTT. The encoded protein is CASSRRGGERESNQPQHF.

This CDR3 is CASTRTDSYNEQFF. The DNA for the CDR3 is TGTGCCAGCACCAGGACAGATTCCTACAATGAGCAGTTCTTC. The chain joins TRBV6-1 to TRBJ2-1; possibly TRBD1 for D (6 bases). V was clipped by 7 bases and J by 1 base, with 11 bases between them. CDR1 is MNHNS and CDR2 is SASEGT in the germline V gene. The CDR3 contains 14 residues.

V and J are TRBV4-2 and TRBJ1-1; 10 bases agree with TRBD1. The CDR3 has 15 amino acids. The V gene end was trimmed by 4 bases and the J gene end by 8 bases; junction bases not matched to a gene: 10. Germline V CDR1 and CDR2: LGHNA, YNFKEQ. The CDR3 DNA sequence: TGTGCCAGCAGCCCCCCGACAGGGGGCGATGGGGAAGCTTTCTTT. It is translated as CASSPPTGGDGEAFF.

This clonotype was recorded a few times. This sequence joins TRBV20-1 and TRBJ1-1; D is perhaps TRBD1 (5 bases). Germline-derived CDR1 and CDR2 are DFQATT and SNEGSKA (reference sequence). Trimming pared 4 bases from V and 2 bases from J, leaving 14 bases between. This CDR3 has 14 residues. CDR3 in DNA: TGCAGTGCTACTCCCGGACATCCAAACACTGAAGCTTTCTTT. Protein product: CSATPGHPNTEAFF.

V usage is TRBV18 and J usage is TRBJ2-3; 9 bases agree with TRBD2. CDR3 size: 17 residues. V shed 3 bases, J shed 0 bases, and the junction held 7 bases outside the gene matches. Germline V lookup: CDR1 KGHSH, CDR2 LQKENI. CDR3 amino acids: CASSPTAGGTSTDTQYF. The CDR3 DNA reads TGTGCCAGCTCACCCACAGCGGGAGGAACTAGCACAGATACGCAGTATTTT.

The CDR3 bases are TGTGCCACCAGCAAAAAGTTCTCAGCGGGAGGGTTCACAGATACGCAGTATTTT. It encodes CATSKKFSAGGFTDTQYF. The V call is TRBV15, the J call TRBJ2-3; 10 nucleotides line up with TRBD2. This CDR3 is built from 18 residues. J gave up 2 bases and V 4 bases, and 12 bases lay outside the gene matches. Germline values: CDR1 LNHNV, CDR2 YYDKDF (reference sequence). Drawing the rest from reference TRBV15 and TRBJ2-3, the complete variable domain is DAMVIQNPRYQVTQFGKPVTLSCSQTLNHNVMYWYQQKSSQAPKLLFHYYDKDFNNEADTPDNFQSRRPNTSFCFLDIRSPGLGDTAMYLCATSKKFSAGGFTDTQYFGPGTRLTVL.

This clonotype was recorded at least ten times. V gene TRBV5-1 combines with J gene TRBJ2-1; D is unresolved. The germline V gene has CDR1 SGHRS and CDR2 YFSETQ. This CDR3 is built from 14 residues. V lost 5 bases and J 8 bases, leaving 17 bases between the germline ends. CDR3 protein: CASSPGLGYYEQFF. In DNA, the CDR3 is TGCGCCAGCAGTCCTGGGCTCGGGTACTATGAGCAGTTCTTC. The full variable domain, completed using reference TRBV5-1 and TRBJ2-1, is KAGVTQTPRYLIKTRGQQVTLSCSPISGHRSVSWYQQTPGQGLQFLFEYFSETQRNKGNFPGRFSGRQFSNSRSEMNVSTLELGDSALYLCASSPGLGYYEQFFGPGTRLTVL.

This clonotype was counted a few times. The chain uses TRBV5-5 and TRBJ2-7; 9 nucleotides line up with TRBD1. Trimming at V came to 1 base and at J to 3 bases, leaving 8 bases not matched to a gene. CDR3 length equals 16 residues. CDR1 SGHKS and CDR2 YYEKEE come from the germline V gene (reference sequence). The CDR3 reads CASSLLGRDRDYEQYF. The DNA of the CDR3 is TGTGCCAGCAGCTTGTTGGGCCGGGACAGGGACTACGAGCAGTACTTC. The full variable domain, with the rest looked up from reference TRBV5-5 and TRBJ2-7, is DAGVTQSPTHLIKTRGQQVTLRCSPISGHKSVSWYQQVLGQGPQFIFQYYEKEERGRGNFPDRFSARQFPNYSSELNVNALLLGDSALYLCASSLLGRDRDYEQYFGPGTRLTVT.

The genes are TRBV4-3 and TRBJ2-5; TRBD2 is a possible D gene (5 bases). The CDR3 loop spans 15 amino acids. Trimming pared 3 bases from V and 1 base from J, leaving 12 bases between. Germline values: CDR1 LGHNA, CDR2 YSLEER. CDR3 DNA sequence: TGCGCCAGCAGCCACGGGATAGCGTCCCAAGAGACCCAGTACTTC. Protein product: CASSHGIASQETQYF.

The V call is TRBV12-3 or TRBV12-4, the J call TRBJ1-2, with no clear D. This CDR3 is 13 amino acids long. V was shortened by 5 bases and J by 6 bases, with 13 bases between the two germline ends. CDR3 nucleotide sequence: TGTGCCAGCAGTCCCCGGGCAGTCAATGGCTACACCTTC. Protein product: CASSPRAVNGYTF.

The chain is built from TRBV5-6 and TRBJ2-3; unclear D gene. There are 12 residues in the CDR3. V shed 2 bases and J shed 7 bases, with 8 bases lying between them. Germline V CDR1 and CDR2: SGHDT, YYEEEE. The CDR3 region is CASSFSRNTQYF. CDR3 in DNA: TGTGCCAGCAGCTTCTCGAGGAATACGCAGTATTTT.

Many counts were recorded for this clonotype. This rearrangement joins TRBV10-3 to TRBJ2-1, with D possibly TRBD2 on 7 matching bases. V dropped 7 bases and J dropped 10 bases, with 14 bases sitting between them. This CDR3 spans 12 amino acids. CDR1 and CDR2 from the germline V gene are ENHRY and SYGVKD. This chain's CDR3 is CAITGGGKEQFF. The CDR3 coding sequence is TGTGCCATCACTGGCGGGGGCAAGGAGCAGTTCTTC.

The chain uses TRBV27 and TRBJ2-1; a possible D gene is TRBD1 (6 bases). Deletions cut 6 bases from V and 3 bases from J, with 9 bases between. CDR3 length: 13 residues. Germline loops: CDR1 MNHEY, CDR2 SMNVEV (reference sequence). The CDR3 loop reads CASRQGVYNEQFF. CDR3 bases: TGTGCCAGCAGACAGGGAGTCTACAATGAGCAGTTCTTC.

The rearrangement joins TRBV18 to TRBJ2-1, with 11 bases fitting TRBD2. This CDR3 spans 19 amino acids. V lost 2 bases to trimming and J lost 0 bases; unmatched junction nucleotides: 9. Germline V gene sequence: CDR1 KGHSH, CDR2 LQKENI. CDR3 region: CASSPRAGTSGSSYNEQFF. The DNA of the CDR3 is TGTGCCAGCTCACCAAGGGCCGGGACTAGCGGTAGCTCCTACAATGAGCAGTTCTTC. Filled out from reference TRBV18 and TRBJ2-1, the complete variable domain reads NAGVMQNPRHLVRRRGQEARLRCSPMKGHSHVYWYRQLPEEGLKFMVYLQKENIIDESGMPKERFSAEFPKEGPSILRIQQVVRGDSAAYFCASSPRAGTSGSSYNEQFFGPGTRLTVL.

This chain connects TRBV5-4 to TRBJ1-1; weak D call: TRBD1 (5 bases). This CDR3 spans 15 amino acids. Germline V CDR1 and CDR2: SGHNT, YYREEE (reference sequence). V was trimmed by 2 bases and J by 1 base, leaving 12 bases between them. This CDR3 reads CASSFGAGRNTEAFF. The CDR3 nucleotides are TGTGCCAGCAGCTTTGGGGCAGGGCGGAACACTGAAGCTTTCTTT.